The sequence of this T cell receptor beta chain was determined in a study of cytotoxic CD8 clonotypes in ibrutinib-treated CLL (dated by TCRdb to the early 2020s). With respect to the entire study: The cohort was composed of ten to eleven relapsed/refractory and about 16 treatment-naive patients; IGHV unmutated status was identified in around 17 patients. Responses were partial in roughly 25 patients and complete in 2; after median around 66 months follow-up, about 14 stayed in remission and some twelve progressed. Response samples were taken after a median of approximately a year on treatment, ranging from roughly 6 to 36 months. An average of 255,043 productive templates and 94,082 productive rearrangements was obtained per sample. Of the 90 or so participants in the trial, 25 to 30 had longitudinal samples available. Cryopreserved peripheral blood mononuclear cells were collected at three points: before therapy, at response, and at either sustained remission or disease progression. Patients were still on ibrutinib when every remission and progressive disease sample was collected.

The sample's time point label is to be understood as: 12 months on ibrutinib. Approximately 2 micrograms of genomic DNA were extracted from cryopreserved PBMCs for TCR beta library preparation. Longitudinal blood samples from CLL patients on ibrutinib monotherapy underwent high-throughput TCR beta sequencing. Patients were enrolled in a phase 2 open-label single-center ibrutinib monotherapy trial. Broad study findings and their caveats: Baseline clonality was found to be higher than that of age-matched healthy donors and was strongly correlated with circulating CD8+ T-cell counts. Lymph node repertoires were not examined, and the timing of sampling was not matched between patients in sustained remission and those whose disease progressed. At ibrutinib response clonality went up, during sustained remission it held steady, and at progression it dropped back toward baseline. Public clonotypes were found to be uncommon and were observed to contract or remain stable during treatment; the increase in clonality was shown to reflect expansion of private clonotypes at ibrutinib response.

In the case of this clone: No cognate antigen has been identified for it. No much larger clonotype is one base removed from it; base qualities were not supplied.

On a MiSeq, deep resolution sequencing aimed for a depth between 1 in 1 million and 1 in 200,000 T cells, with each clonotype covered about 9.9x on average. The immunoSEQ hsTCRB Kit was used to generate the TCR beta libraries. The authors' pipeline ran thus. Data were analyzed with ImmunoSEQ Data Assistant and ImmunoSEQ Analyzer, with V, D and J genes assigned per IMGT definitions. Clonality, with values ranging from 0 to 1, was calculated as one minus the normalized Shannon entropy of productive rearrangement frequencies. Public clonotype analysis was restricted to overrepresented clonotypes comprising at least 0.05% of each patient's repertoire. Some 13 age-matched healthy donor repertoires from immuneACCESS served as clonality controls. TCRdb mirrors the immuneACCESS table, restricted to in-frame sequences. Some clones are absent from its copies; in checked studies, under half trace to an unresolved V gene, and the reason for the others is unknown. The V and J calls and clone size come from that table; D and trimming were worked out from the DNA. For this sample there are approximately 150,000 clones; roughly 80% appear just once. Under 35% of the sample is in the top ten clones.

Reading the germline V gene (reference sequence) gives CDR1 MNHEY and CDR2 SMNVEV. From cysteine to phenylalanine, the CDR3 is 15 amino acids long. The entry retains the CDR3 DNA only, 45 bases that are in frame from base 1. The V end loses 3 bases and the J end loses 0 bases, and a stretch of 9 bases separates them. Here the chain combines TRBV27 and TRBJ1-5, with no reliable assignment of the D segment. Sequenced material: PBMCs, taken after 12 months of ibrutinib treatment. This sequence was found in a human donor with chronic lymphocytic leukemia. DNA sequence: TGTGCCAGCAGTTTTTTGGCGGATAGCAATCAGCCCCAGCATTTT. Translated, this gives CASSFLADSNQPQHF.